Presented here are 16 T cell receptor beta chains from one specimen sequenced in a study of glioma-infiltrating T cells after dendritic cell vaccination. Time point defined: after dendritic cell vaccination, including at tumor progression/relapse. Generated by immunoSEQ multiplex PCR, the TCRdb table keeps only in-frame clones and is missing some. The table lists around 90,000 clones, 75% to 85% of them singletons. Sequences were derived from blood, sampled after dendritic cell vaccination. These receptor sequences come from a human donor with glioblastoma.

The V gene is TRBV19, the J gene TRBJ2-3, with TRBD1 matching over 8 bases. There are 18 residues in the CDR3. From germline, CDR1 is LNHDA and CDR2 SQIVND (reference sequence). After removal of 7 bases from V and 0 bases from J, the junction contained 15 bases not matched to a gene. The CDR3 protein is CASTKRTGQRGSTDTQYF. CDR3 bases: TGTGCCAGTACCAAAAGGACAGGGCAACGAGGTAGCACAGATACGCAGTATTTT.

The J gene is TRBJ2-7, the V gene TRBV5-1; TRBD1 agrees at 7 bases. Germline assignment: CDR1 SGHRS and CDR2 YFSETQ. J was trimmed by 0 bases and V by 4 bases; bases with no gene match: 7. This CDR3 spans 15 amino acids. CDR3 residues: CASSRDSASSYEQYF. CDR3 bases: TGCGCCAGCAGCCGGGACAGCGCGAGCTCCTACGAGCAGTACTTC.

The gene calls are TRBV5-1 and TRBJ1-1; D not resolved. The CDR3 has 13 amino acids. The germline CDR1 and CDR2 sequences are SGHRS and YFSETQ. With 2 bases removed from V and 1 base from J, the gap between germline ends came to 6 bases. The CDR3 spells CASSFNTNTEAFF. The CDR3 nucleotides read TGCGCCAGCAGCTTTAACACGAACACTGAAGCTTTCTTT.

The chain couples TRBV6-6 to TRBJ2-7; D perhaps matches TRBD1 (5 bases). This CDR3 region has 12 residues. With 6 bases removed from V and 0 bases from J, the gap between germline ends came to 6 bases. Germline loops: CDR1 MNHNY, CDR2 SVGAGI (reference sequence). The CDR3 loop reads CASSQGSYEQYV. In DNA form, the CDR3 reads TGTGCCAGCAGCCAGGGCTCCTACGAGCAGTACGTC.

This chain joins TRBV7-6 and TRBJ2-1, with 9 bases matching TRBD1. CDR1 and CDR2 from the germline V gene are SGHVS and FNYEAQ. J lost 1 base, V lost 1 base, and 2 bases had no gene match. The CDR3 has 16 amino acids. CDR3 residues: CASSLVGTGSYNEQFF. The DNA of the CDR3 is TGTGCCAGCAGCTTAGTAGGGACAGGGTCCTACAATGAGCAGTTCTTC.

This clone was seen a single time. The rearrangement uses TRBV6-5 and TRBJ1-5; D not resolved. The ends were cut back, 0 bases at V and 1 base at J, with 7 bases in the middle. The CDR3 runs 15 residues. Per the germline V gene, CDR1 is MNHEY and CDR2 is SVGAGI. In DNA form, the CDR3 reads TGTGCCAGCAGTTACTCCTCTCTCAGCAATCAGCCCCAGCATTTT. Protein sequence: CASSYSSLSNQPQHF.

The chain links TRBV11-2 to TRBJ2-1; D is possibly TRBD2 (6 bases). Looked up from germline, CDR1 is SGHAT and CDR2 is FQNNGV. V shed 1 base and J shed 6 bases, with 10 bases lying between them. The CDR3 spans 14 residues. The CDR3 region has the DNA TGTGCCAGCAGCTTAGGGTCCGGGGGCAATGAGCAGTTCTTC. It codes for CASSLGSGGNEQFF.

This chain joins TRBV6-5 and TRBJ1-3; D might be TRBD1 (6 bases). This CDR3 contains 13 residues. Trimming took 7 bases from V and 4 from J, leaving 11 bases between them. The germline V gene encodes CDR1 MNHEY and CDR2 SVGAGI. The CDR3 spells CASNTGRGNTIYF. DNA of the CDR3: TGTGCCAGCAACACAGGGAGAGGAAACACCATATATTTT.

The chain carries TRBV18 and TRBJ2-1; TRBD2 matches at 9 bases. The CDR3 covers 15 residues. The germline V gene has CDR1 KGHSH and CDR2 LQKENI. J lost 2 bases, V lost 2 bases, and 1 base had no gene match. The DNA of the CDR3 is TGTGCCAGCTCACCAGCTAGCGGGACCTACAATGAGCAGTTCTTC. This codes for CASSPASGTYNEQFF.

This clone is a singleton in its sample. The CDR3, as DNA: TGTGCCAGCAGCTTTCACCTAGCGGGAGGAGCCGGGGAGCTGTTTTTT. Translating it yields CASSFHLAGGAGELFF. The chain employs TRBV5-4 and TRBJ2-2; 11 bases map to TRBD2. The CDR3 extends over 16 amino acids. CDR1 and CDR2 from the germline V gene are SGHNT and YYREEE (reference sequence). Trimming cost V 2 bases and J 6 bases; bases outside gene matches: 6.

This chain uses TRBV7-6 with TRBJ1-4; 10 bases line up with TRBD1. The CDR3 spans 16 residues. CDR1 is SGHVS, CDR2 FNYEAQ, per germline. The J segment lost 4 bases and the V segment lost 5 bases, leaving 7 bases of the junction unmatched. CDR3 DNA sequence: TGTGCCAGCAGCCAAGGACAGGGGGGGTTTAATGAAAAACTGTTTTTT. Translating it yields CASSQGQGGFNEKLFF.

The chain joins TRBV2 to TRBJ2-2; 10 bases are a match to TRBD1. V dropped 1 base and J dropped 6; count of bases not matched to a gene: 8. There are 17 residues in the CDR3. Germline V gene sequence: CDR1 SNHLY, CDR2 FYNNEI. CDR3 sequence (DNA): TGTGCCAGCAGTGAAGTCTTGTGGGGACAGGGGTCCGGGGAGCTGTTTTTT. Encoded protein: CASSEVLWGQGSGELFF.

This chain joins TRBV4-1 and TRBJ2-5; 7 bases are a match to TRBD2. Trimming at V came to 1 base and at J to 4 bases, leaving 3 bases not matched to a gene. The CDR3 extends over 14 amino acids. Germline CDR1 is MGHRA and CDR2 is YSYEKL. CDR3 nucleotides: TGCGCCAGCAGCCAAGGTCGGGGGGTAGAGACCCAGTACTTC. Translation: CASSQGRGVETQYF.

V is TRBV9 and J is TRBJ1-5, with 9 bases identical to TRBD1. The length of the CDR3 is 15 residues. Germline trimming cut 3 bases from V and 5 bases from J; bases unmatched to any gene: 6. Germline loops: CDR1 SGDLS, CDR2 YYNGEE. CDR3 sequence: CASSASTGGYQPQHF. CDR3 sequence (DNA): TGTGCCAGCAGCGCCTCAACAGGGGGCTATCAGCCCCAGCATTTT.

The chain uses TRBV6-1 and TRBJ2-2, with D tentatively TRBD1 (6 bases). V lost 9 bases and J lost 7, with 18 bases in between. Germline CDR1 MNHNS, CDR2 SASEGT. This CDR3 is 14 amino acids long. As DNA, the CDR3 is TGTGCCAGTATCGAACAGGGTTTTAGCGGGGAGCTGTTTTTT. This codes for CASIEQGFSGELFF.

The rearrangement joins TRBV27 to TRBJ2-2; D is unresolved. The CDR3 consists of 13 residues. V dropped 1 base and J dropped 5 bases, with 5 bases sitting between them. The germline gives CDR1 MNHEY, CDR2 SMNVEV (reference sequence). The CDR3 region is CASSLWATGELFF. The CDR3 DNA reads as TGTGCCAGCAGTTTATGGGCTACCGGGGAGCTGTTTTTT.